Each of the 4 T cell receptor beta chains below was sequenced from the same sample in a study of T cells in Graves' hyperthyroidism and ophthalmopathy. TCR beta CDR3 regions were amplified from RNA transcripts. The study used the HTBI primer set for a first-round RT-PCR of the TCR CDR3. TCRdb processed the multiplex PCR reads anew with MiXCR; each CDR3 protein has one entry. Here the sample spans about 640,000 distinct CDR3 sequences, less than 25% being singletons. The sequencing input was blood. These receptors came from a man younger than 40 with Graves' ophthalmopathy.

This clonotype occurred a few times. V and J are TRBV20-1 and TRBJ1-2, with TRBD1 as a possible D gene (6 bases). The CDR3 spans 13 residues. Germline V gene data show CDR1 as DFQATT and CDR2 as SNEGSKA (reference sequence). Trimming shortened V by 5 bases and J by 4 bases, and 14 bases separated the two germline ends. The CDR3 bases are TGCAGTGCTCACAGGGAGGAGAGCTATGGCTACACCTTC. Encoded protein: CSAHREESYGYTF.

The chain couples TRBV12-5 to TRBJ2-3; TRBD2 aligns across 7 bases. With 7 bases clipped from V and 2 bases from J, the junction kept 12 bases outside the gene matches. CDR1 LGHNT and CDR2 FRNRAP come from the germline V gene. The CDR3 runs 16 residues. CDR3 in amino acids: CASATGPSGFTDTQYF. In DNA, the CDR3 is TGTGCTAGTGCCACGGGGCCTAGCGGCTTCACAGATACGCAGTATTTT.

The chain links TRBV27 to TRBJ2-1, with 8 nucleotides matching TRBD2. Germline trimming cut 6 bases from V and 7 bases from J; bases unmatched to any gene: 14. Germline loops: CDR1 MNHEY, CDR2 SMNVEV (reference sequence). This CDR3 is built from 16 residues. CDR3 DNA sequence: TGTGCCAGCAGAAAAGACTTGGAGCGGGAGCAGAATGAGCAGTTCTTC. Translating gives CASRKDLEREQNEQFF.

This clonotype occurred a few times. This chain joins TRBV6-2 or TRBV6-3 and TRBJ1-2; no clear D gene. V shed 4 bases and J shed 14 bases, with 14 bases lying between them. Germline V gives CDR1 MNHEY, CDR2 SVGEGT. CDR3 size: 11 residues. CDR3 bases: TGTGCCAGCAGTTTCTCACCGGCGGGAACCTTC. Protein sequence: CASSFSPAGTF.